The T cell receptor beta chain under discussion was sequenced for a study of cytotoxic CD8 clonotypes in ibrutinib-treated CLL. Study-wide findings and caveats: Different sampling times were used for sustained-remission and progressing patients. Public clonotypes were uncommon and contracted or stayed stable on treatment. Upon ibrutinib response clonality rose, and upon progression it fell back toward baseline.

The CDR3 runs 14 residues. The germline gives CDR1 SGHDN, CDR2 FVKESK. Turning to this clone: Its specificity is not known. One junction end disagrees with the germline gene, perhaps due to a read error.

Only in-frame clones appear in the TCRdb table, and some are missing; sequencing was by immunoSEQ multiplex PCR. The repertoire holds tens of thousands of clones, with approximately 71% as singletons. The source is a human donor with chronic lymphocytic leukemia. The chain joins TRBV14 to TRBJ2-1; 10 bases match TRBD2. The sequencing used PBMCs, collected after 12 months of ibrutinib treatment. The CDR3 DNA reads TGTGCCAGCAGCCAAGGGCTAGCGGGAGCACAGAGGATCTTC. Residues: CASSQGLAGAQRIF.